This TCR beta chain was found in a study of a mutant IDH1 vaccine in newly diagnosed glioma. Time point in this sample: baseline, week 1 (first vaccination visit). Treatment meaning: pre-vaccination baseline after standard-of-care therapy. A word on this clone: Its antigen is undetermined.

TCRdb's copy holds only in-frame clones and misses some; the assay was immunoSEQ multiplex PCR. The sample carries roughly 71,000 clones, just over 85% recorded once. Study conclusions and caveats: Vaccine-induced responses were seen in roughly 93% of patients, spanning several MHC alleles.

The ends were cut back, 0 bases at V and 1 base at J, with 15 bases in the middle. The CDR3 runs 18 residues. Looked up from germline, CDR1 is MGHRA and CDR2 is YSYEKL. The source is a man aged 30 to 45 with glioma. The starting material was PBMCs, obtained from a glioma patient treated with radiotherapy, temozolomide or both. This sequence joins TRBV4-1 and TRBJ2-2; possibly TRBD2 for D (6 bases). CDR3 sequence (DNA): TGCGCCAGCAGCCAAGAGTTCGGGAGCTGGGGGAACACCGGGGAGCTGTTTTTT. Translated, it gives CASSQEFGSWGNTGELFF.